The T cell receptor (beta chain) under discussion was sequenced for a study of CD4 T cells in lung cancer (dated 2019 in TCRdb). As for the study more broadly: In the study, blood T cells from NSCLC patients were screened for responses to candidate mutation-encoded neoepitopes, and neoantigen-specific CD4+ T-cell clones and TCRs were isolated. The frequency of neoantigen-specific clonotypes in tumor resections, non-adjacent lung and cultured T-cell products was tracked by TCRB deep sequencing. Before blood donation, patients had received treatments including platinum chemotherapy, and some received nivolumab or pembrolizumab. The resected patients had lung adenocarcinoma or squamous cell carcinoma, were aged 60 to 69 at blood donation, and mostly were former smokers.

Remarks on this clone: Its antigen target is currently unknown. Base qualities are not provided; no much larger clone lies one nucleotide away.

The library was produced with the immunoSEQ multiplex PCR assay. DNA was isolated using Qiagen DNeasy or QIAamp micro DNA kits, and TCRB was sequenced using the Adaptive Biotechnology human TCRB sequencing kit. An Illumina MiSeq was used to sequence the TCRB libraries. In the authors' own workflow: The kit provider's software was used to analyze TCRB sequence data, and Fisher's exact test was used to test clonotype templates for tumor enrichment. Sourced from immuneACCESS, this table was stored by TCRdb with only in-frame sequences that have V and J called. A share of the clones is absent; for the studies checked, an unresolved V gene accounts for under half, and the remainder has no known explanation. V and J calls and clone size follow that table, whereas D and trimming were derived from the DNA. For this sample the table gives under 2,000 clones, of which about two thirds were detected only once. The ten top clones hold 5.8% of the sample.

For over 10 days, PBMCs were stimulated with mutant 27-mer peptides together with IL21, IL7, IL15 and IL2, and afterward were restimulated with peptide-pulsed autologous B cells. After restimulation with peptide-pulsed B cells, live IFNgamma-secreting T cells were sorted by cytokine capture on a FACS Aria2. At limiting dilution of roughly 3 or 11 cells per well, the sorted cells were expanded for roughly 13 to 22 days with irradiated allogeneic PBMCs, phytohemagglutinin and IL2. Peripheral blood samples or leukapheresis products were obtained from the patients. The antigen specificity of expanded lines was screened by IFNgamma ELISA against autologous B cells pulsed with mutant peptides. Findings and caveats that apply to the study as a whole: Some blood-derived responses might reflect in vitro priming of naive T cells or cross-reactivity rather than memory responses to the cancer. IFNgamma-sorted cells included nonspecific IFNgamma producers of unknown purity, so expanded lines ranged from monoclonal to oligoclonal.

The germline V gene specifies SGHRS as CDR1 and YFSETQ as CDR2. Inclusive of the bounding cysteine and phenylalanine, the CDR3 is 18 residues long. The DNA shown is the 54-base CDR3, in frame from base 1. V is pruned by 3 bases and J by 2 bases, leaving 8 bases of the junction without a gene match. The chain joins TRBV5-1 to TRBJ2-2; TRBD1 agrees with 12 junctional bases. Sequenced: a CD4+ T cell line or clone grown in culture. This clonotype was obtained from a woman aged 60-75 years with non-small cell lung cancer. Some clones in this sample may be carry-over from other donors' samples. The CDR3 protein sequence reads: CASSSPGQGAGNTGELFF. At the DNA level, the sequence is TGCGCCAGCAGCTCCCCGGGACAGGGGGCGGGAAACACCGGGGAGCTGTTTTTT.